Described below is a single T cell receptor beta chain sequence and its context. The antigen is undetermined. The sample is drawn from a study of cytomegalovirus exposure and HLA in healthy donors. The CDR3 has 15 amino acids. The germline V gene has CDR1 SGHDT and CDR2 YYEEEE. V lost 1 base to trimming and J lost 5 bases, with 13 bases between them. Study conclusions and caveats: A later analysis found common viral pathogens apparently linked to several of the most significant clusters. Other equally common chains were less clonally expanded than HLA-associated TCR beta chains, a later analysis showed. Among TCR beta chains, those listed as cytomegalovirus-associated numbered about 160.

The PCR was carried out with 60 Vbeta primers and 13 Jbeta primers. Profiling relied on immunoSEQ multiplex PCR, and the TCRdb table lists in-frame clones only, not all of them. The data hold about 140,000 clones, with roughly 70% observed a single time. The chain combines TRBV5-6 with TRBJ2-1; unclear D gene. Sequenced input: PBMCs. The TCR sequence derives from a man aged 40-55 years in good health and CMV-seronegative. In DNA form, the CDR3 reads TGTGCCAGCAGCTTGTTGGCTAGTGGCCACAATGAGCAGTTCTTC. Protein: CASSLLASGHNEQFF.